The rows below give T cell receptor beta chains drawn from one sample of a study of Graves' ophthalmopathy and Graves' hyperthyroidism. MiXCR, applied by TCRdb to the multiplex PCR reads, yields one record per CDR3 protein. The sample has around 1,200,000 distinct CDR3 sequences, about 36% seen once. The source material was peripheral blood or thyroid tissue (not recorded which). Source of these receptors: an adult man with Graves' hyperthyroidism. CDR3s include the opening cysteine and the closing phenylalanine or tryptophan. The D gene is left open where the match is weak. Size values are once, few and many counts, or a class for expanded clones, and some rows have none.

v_call	j_call	clone_size	d_call	cdr3_length	cdr3_nt	cdr3_aa
TRBV2	TRBJ1-5	few	NA	15	TGTGCCAGCAGACCTGGACACTATAGCAATCAGCCCCAGCATTTT	CASRPGHYSNQPQHF
TRBV5-4	TRBJ2-7	NA	TRBD1	16	TGTGCCAGCAGCCCTACGCCGGGACAGGTCGGCGACGAGCAGTACTTC	CASSPTPGQVGDEQYF
TRBV19	TRBJ2-5	NA	TRBD2	16	TGTGCCTGGAGCCTAGCGGGAGTTTTATATCAAGAGACCCAGTACTTC	CAWSLAGVLYQETQYF
TRBV24-1	TRBJ2-7	NA	TRBD1	14	TGTGCCAGCGGGAATTTTGACAGGGGCTACGAGCAGTACTTC	CASGNFDRGYEQYF
TRBV10-3	TRBJ2-1	once	TRBD2	14	TGTGCCATCAAATTAGCGGGGGGGCACAATGAGCAGTTCTTC	CAIKLAGGHNEQFF
TRBV6-5	TRBJ2-2	NA	NA	15	TGTGCCAGCTTTTCAGCAGGGGCGGGCACCGGGGAGCTGTTTTTT	CASFSAGAGTGELFF
TRBV5-1	TRBJ1-6	few	NA	14	TGCGCCAGCAGCTTGGCAGGGTGGAATTCACCCCTCCACTTT	CASSLAGWNSPLHF
TRBV12-3/TRBV12-4	TRBJ1-4	NA	NA	17	TGTGCCAGCAGTTTTGGCCTAGGGGGGGCAACTAATGAAAAACTGTTTTTT	CASSFGLGGATNEKLFF
TRBV5-8	TRBJ1-5	many	NA	16	TGTGCCAGCAGCTCGGGGACGGGCCTTACCAATCAGCCCCAGCATTTT	CASSSGTGLTNQPQHF
TRBV19	TRBJ2-7	NA	NA	15	TGTGCCAGTAGTATAGTTGCTAGCCCAATTGGCGAGCAGTACTTC	CASSIVASPIGEQYF
TRBV6-6	TRBJ2-2	once	NA	15	TGTGCCAGCCTAGACCAGCAAACGAACACCGGGGAGCTGTTTTTT	CASLDQQTNTGELFF
TRBV6-2/TRBV6-3	TRBJ1-4	NA	NA	18	TGTGCCAGCAGTTACCGAACAGGACCCCTGACTTCCAATGAAAAACTGTTTTTT	CASSYRTGPLTSNEKLFF
TRBV24-1	TRBJ2-5	NA	NA	17	TGTGCCACCAGTGATTCGGGACTAGACAGGGGCGAGGAGACCCAGTACTTC	CATSDSGLDRGEETQYF
TRBV20-1	TRBJ1-5	NA	TRBD1	16	TGCAGTGCTAGAGACCGCCCTAGAGGGGGCGATCAGCCCCAGCATTTT	CSARDRPRGGDQPQHF
TRBV5-1	TRBJ1-2	many	TRBD1	14	TGCGCCAGCAGCCCGGACAGGTTCCGCCATGGCTACACCTTC	CASSPDRFRHGYTF
TRBV11-1	TRBJ2-7	few	NA	12	TGTGCCAGCTCTTCCCCCCTTAACGAGCAGTACTTC	CASSSPLNEQYF
TRBV6-2/TRBV6-3	TRBJ2-7	few	TRBD2	13	TGTGCCAGCAGTTACGCGGGGGAATACGAGCAGTACTTC	CASSYAGEYEQYF
TRBV20-1	TRBJ1-2	NA	NA	15	TGCAGTGCTAGAGTCCCTGACACGGAAAACTATGGCTACACCTTC	CSARVPDTENYGYTF
TRBV25-1	TRBJ1-1	many	NA	16	TGTGCCAGCAGTGAATATTCCCTGGCAACGAACACTGAAGCTTTCTTT	CASSEYSLATNTEAFF
TRBV2	TRBJ1-6	many	NA	15	TGTGCCAGCACCGTCGGTAGCTCCTATAATTCACCCCTCCACTTT	CASTVGSSYNSPLHF
TRBV7-8	TRBJ1-6	NA	TRBD1	15	TGTGCCAGCAGCCAGGGACAGGGGCCTGGATCACCCCTCCACTTT	CASSQGQGPGSPLHF
TRBV5-1	TRBJ2-7	NA	TRBD1	13	TGCGCCAGCAGCCCCGGACAGGGTGGCCAGCAGTACTTC	CASSPGQGGQQYF
TRBV9	TRBJ1-1	many	TRBD1	16	TGTGCCAGCAGCGATGGGACAGGGGGTCGGAGCACTGAAGCTTTCTTT	CASSDGTGGRSTEAFF
TRBV20-1	TRBJ2-5	few	TRBD1	13	TGCAGTGCCAAGACAGGGGGCCGAGAGACCCAGTACTTC	CSAKTGGRETQYF
TRBV4-1	TRBJ1-4	NA	NA	14	TGCGCCAGCAGCCAACGACACGGAGAGGAAAAACTGTTTTTT	CASSQRHGEEKLFF
TRBV7-2	TRBJ2-7	many	TRBD2	14	TGTGCCAGCAGGGCGGGGGGGAGCTCCTACGAGCAGTACTTC	CASRAGGSSYEQYF
TRBV6-5	TRBJ1-2	many	NA	15	TGTGCCAGCAGTTACTCGATTGGGTCTAACTATGGCTACACCTTC	CASSYSIGSNYGYTF
TRBV7-9	TRBJ2-7	many	NA	14	TGTGCCAGCAGCCCCCGGGACGGGTCCTTAGGGCAGTACTTC	CASSPRDGSLGQYF
TRBV7-2	TRBJ1-2	NA	NA	11	TGTGCCAGCAGCCAGACGGATGGCTACACCTTC	CASSQTDGYTF
TRBV7-2	TRBJ2-7	many	NA	9	TGTGCCAGCAGCTTAGAGCAGTACTTC	CASSLEQYF
TRBV6-5	TRBJ1-2	NA	NA	14	TGTGCCAGCAGTTACGCAGGGGTAGACTATGGCTACACCTTC	CASSYAGVDYGYTF